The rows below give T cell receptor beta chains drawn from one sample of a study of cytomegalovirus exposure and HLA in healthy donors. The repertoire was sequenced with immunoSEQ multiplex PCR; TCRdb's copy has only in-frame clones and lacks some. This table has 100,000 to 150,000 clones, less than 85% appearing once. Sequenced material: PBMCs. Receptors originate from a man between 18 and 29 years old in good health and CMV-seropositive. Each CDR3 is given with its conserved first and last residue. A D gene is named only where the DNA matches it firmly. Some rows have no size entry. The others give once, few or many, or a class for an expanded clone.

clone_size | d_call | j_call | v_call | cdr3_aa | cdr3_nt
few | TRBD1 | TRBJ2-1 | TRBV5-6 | CASSPGTAYNEQFF | TGTGCCAGCAGCCCTGGGACAGCTTACAATGAGCAGTTCTTC
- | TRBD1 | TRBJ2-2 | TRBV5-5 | CASSWSGGTGELFF | TGTGCCAGCAGCTGGTCAGGGGGCACCGGGGAGCTGTTTTTT
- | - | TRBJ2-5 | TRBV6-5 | CASSYAGGGGRETQYF | TGTGCCAGCAGTTATGCCGGAGGGGGGGGCAGAGAGACCCAGTACTTC
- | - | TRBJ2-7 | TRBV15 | CATQEGEFYEQYF | TGTGCCACCCAAGAGGGGGAATTCTACGAGCAGTACTTC
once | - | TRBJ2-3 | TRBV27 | CASTSPLVSDTQYF | TGTGCCAGCACTAGCCCTCTGGTATCAGATACGCAGTATTTT
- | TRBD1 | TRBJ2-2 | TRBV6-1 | CARGTDNTGELFF | TGTGCCAGAGGGACAGACAACACCGGGGAGCTGTTTTTT
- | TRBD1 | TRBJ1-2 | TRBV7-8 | CASSLATGGFGGYTF | TGTGCCAGCAGCTTAGCGACAGGGGGCTTTGGAGGCTACACCTTC
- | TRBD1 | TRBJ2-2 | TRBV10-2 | CASIFFRGPGELFF | TGCGCCAGTATATTCTTTAGGGGGCCCGGGGAGCTGTTTTTT
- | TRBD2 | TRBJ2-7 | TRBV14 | CASSQRLAGSEQYF | TGTGCCAGCAGCCAACGACTAGCGGGTAGCGAGCAGTACTTC
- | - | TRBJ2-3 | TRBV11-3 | CASSLGGLNPTSDTQYF | TGTGCCAGCAGCTTGGGGGGACTTAACCCCACAAGTGATACGCAGTATTTT
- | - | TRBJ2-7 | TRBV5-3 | CARSLNVGGALNEQYF | TGTGCCAGAAGCTTGAACGTCGGAGGGGCGTTGAACGAGCAGTACTTC
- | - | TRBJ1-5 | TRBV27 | CASRLTTNQPQHF | TGTGCCAGCAGGCTAACCACCAATCAGCCCCAGCATTTT
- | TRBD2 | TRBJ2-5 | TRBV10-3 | CAISLAGGQETQYF | TGTGCCATCAGCCTAGCGGGGGGGCAAGAGACCCAGTACTTC
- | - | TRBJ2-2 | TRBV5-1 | CASSLAVTSAGELFF | TGCGCCAGCAGCTTGGCCGTTACGTCAGCCGGGGAGCTGTTTTTT
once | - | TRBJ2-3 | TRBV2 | CASGRSGGDTDTQYF | TGTGCCAGTGGGAGGAGTGGAGGGGACACAGATACGCAGTATTTT
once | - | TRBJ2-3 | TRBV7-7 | CALGTDTQYF | TGTGCCCTAGGTACAGATACGCAGTATTTT